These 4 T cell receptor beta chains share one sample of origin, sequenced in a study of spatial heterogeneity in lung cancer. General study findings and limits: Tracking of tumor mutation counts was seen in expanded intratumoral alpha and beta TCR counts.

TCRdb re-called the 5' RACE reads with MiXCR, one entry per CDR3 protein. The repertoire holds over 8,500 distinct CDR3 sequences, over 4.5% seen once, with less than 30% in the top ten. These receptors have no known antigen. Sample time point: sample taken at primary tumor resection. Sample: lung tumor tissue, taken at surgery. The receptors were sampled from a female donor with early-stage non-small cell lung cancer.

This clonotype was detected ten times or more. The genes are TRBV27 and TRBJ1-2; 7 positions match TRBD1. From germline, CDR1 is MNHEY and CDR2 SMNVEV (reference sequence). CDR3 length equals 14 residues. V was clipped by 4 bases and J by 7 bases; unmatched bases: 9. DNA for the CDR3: TGTGCCAGCAGTTCCGTAGACAGGGTCGGTGGCTACACCTTC. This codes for CASSSVDRVGGYTF.

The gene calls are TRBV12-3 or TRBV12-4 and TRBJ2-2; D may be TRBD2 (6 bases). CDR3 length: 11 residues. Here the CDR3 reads CAGGLGGELFF. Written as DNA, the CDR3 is TGTGCTGGAGGGCTAGGCGGGGAGCTGTTTTTT.

The chain's CDR3 is CASSRGLAGGSEQETQYF. The CDR3 DNA follows: TGCGCCAGCAGCCGCGGACTAGCGGGGGGTTCCGAACAAGAGACCCAGTACTTC. This chain uses TRBV5-1 with TRBJ2-5; 14 bases line up with TRBD2. The junction had 10 bases not matched to a gene; V was cut back by 4 bases and J by 2 bases. The CDR3 runs to 18 residues. Germline V gives CDR1 SGHRS, CDR2 YFSETQ.

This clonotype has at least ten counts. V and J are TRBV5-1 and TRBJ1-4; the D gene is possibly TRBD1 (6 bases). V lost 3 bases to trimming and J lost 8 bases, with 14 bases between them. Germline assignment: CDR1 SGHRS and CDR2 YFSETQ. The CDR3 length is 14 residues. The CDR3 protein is CASSSGAGEEKLFF. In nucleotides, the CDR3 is TGCGCCAGCAGCTCAGGGGCAGGGGAGGAAAAACTGTTTTTT.